This T cell receptor (beta chain) was retrieved from a study of blood T cell repertoires in COVID-19 (dated by TCRdb to the early 2020s). The study in broad terms: The collaborator samples originated in the United States, Italy and Spain and spanned the acute and convalescent phases of COVID-19. Where available, HLA class I and class II types were obtained from metadata supplied by the sample provider rather than from assay-based typing. The sample metadata nearly always contained a de-identified subject ID, COVID-19 status, age in years and sex. The repertoires were released in a freely available public database intended as a resource for research on the immune response to SARS-CoV-2. The material from the prospective study consisted of cDNA or gDNA derived from T cells, B-cell-depleted T cells, or PBMCs. Subjects who had been exposed to COVID-19, were actively infected with it, or had recovered from it provided the deeply sampled blood TCRbeta repertoires that made up the dataset. Samples came from the ongoing ImmuneRACE study (first 160 participants) plus 1,254 subjects from 6 global collaborators.

As regards this clone: It has no known antigen specificity. Qualities for individual bases were not recorded, and no much larger clone is one base off.

TCRbeta CDR3 regions were amplified from genomic DNA using the immunoSEQ Assay, a bias-controlled multiplex PCR. For the original study's pipeline: The number of nucleated cells in each sample was estimated from the amplification of reference gene primers within the assay. Sequence reads were collapsed and filtered to measure the absolute abundance of every unique TCRbeta CDR3 rearrangement. Productive Simpson clonality was computed per sample as the square root of Simpson's diversity index over productive rearrangements. The table comes from immuneACCESS by way of TCRdb, which keeps in-frame sequences with V and J called. Part of the clones is missing from these tables; in studies checked, under half for an unresolved V gene and the rest for unknown reasons. D and trimming were read from the DNA, whereas the V and J calls and clone size are those reported in that table. The sample table records under 250,000 clones; 84% of these occur just once. The ten most abundant clones make up 7.6% of the sample.

What the authors observed across the whole study: Clinical and demographic metadata were provided uncurated, with the amount varying by source and participant.

Each collaborating institution followed its own protocols to collect whole blood in K2EDTA tubes. Collaborator samples were shipped for TCRbeta analysis as frozen whole blood, isolated PBMCs, or DNA extracted from either sample type. V sheds 5 bases and J sheds 10 bases, leaving 26 bases between their ends. CDR1 and CDR2 are read off the germline V gene as SQVTM and ANQGSEA. The CDR3, cysteine through phenylalanine, is 16 amino acids long. The DNA shown is the 48-base CDR3, in frame from base 1. Sequencing input: peripheral blood. The V gene is TRBV29-1 and the J gene is TRBJ1-4; a tentative D call is TRBD1 (5 bases match). The TCR was taken from a woman aged 45 to 65 with active or convalescent COVID-19. The CDR3 is CSVYSPGVPLGGKLFF. The DNA reads as follows: TGCAGCGTTTACTCTCCGGGGGTCCCGCTCGGGGGAAAACTGTTTTTT. The reference TRBV29-1 and TRBJ1-4 proteins fill in what lies around the CDR3, so the full variable domain reads SAVISQKPSRDICQRGTSLTIQCQVDSQVTMMFWYRQQPGQSLTLIATANQGSEATYESGFVIDKFPISRPNLTFSTLTVSNMSPEDSSIYLCSVYSPGVPLGGKLFFGSGTQLSVL.